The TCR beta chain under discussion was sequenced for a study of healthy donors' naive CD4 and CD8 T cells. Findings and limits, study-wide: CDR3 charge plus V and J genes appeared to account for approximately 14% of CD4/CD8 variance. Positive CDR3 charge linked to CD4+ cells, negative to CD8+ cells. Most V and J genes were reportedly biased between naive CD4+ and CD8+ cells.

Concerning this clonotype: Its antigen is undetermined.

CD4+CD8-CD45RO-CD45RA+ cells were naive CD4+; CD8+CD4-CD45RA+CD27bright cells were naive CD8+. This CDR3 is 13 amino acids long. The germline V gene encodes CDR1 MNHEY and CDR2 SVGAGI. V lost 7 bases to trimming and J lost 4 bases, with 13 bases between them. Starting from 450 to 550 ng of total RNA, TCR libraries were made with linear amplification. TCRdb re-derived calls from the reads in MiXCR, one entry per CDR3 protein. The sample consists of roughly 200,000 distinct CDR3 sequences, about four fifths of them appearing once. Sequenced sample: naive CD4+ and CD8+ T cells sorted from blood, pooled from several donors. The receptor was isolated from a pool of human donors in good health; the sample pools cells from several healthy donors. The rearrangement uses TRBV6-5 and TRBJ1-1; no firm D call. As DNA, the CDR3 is TGTGCCAGCACCATATCACCAAGCACTGAAGCTTTCTTT. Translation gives CASTISPSTEAFF.